The rows below give T cell receptor beta chains drawn from one sample of a study of shared clonotypes between healthy human individuals. Libraries were prepared by immunoSEQ multiplex PCR; TCRdb keeps only in-frame clonotypes and omits some of them. The sample comprises roughly 810,000 clones, about 96% of which are singletons, and less than 0.25% rests with the top ten. The specimen was naive CD8+ T cells sorted from blood. Receptors originate from a man aged 25-45 years in good health. Both conserved end residues are part of each CDR3. A D gene is named only where the DNA matches it firmly. Not every row has a clone size; where given, it reads once, few, many or a size class.

d_gene: .; j_gene: TRBJ1-2; v_gene: TRBV28; abundance: .; CDR3nt: TGTGCCAGCAGTTTTGGGTTCGGCTACACCTTC; CDR3aa: CASSFGFGYTF
d_gene: .; j_gene: TRBJ2-7; v_gene: TRBV11-2; abundance: .; CDR3nt: TGTGCCAGCAGCTTACCAAGGGGGGAGGGCTTCTACGAGCAGTACTTC; CDR3aa: CASSLPRGEGFYEQYF
d_gene: TRBD2; j_gene: TRBJ2-5; v_gene: TRBV5-1; abundance: .; CDR3nt: TGCGCCAGCAGCTGGTCAACTAGCGGGAGCGAGGAGACCCAGTACTTC; CDR3aa: CASSWSTSGSEETQYF
d_gene: .; j_gene: TRBJ1-1; v_gene: TRBV6-4; abundance: .; CDR3nt: TGTGCCAGCAGTGTTCCAGGGTTTGACACTGAAGCTTTCTTT; CDR3aa: CASSVPGFDTEAFF
d_gene: .; j_gene: TRBJ2-1; v_gene: TRBV27; abundance: .; CDR3nt: TGTGCCAGCAGTTTTACAGGTTCCTCCTACAATGAGCAGTTCTTC; CDR3aa: CASSFTGSSYNEQFF
d_gene: TRBD1; j_gene: TRBJ1-5; v_gene: TRBV19; abundance: .; CDR3nt: TGTGCCAGCTCTATCGGACAGGGAGGATTTTACCAGCCCCAGCATTTT; CDR3aa: CASSIGQGGFYQPQHF
d_gene: .; j_gene: TRBJ1-2; v_gene: TRBV5-6; abundance: .; CDR3nt: TGTGCCAGCAGCTTGGGGGGTGTCCCTTTTTCTTATGGCTACACCTTC; CDR3aa: CASSLGGVPFSYGYTF
d_gene: .; j_gene: TRBJ1-5; v_gene: TRBV5-5; abundance: .; CDR3nt: TGTGCCAGCAGCTTGATCCTTCATCTGGGTAATCAGCCCCAGCATTTT; CDR3aa: CASSLILHLGNQPQHF
d_gene: TRBD2; j_gene: TRBJ2-5; v_gene: TRBV7-3; abundance: .; CDR3nt: TGTGCCAGCAGCTTAGGTTATCCGGGACTAGCGGGCGAGACCCAGTACTTC; CDR3aa: CASSLGYPGLAGETQYF
d_gene: .; j_gene: TRBJ2-1; v_gene: TRBV5-1; abundance: .; CDR3nt: TGCGCCAGCAGCTTGGGAGGGGTGAATGAGCAGTTCTTC; CDR3aa: CASSLGGVNEQFF
d_gene: .; j_gene: TRBJ1-5; v_gene: TRBV15; abundance: .; CDR3nt: TGTGCCACCAGCATGGGTCCCCAGCCCCAGCATTTT; CDR3aa: CATSMGPQPQHF
d_gene: .; j_gene: TRBJ1-1; v_gene: TRBV27; abundance: .; CDR3nt: TGTGCCAGCAGTTTCAGTATTAACACTGAAGCTTTCTTT; CDR3aa: CASSFSINTEAFF
d_gene: .; j_gene: TRBJ2-1; v_gene: TRBV10-1; abundance: .; CDR3nt: TGCGCCAGCAGTCCCCCCGGGGGCCCCTTCAATGAGCAGTTCTTC; CDR3aa: CASSPPGGPFNEQFF
d_gene: .; j_gene: TRBJ2-7; v_gene: TRBV11-2; abundance: .; CDR3nt: TGTGCCAGCAGCGCCCTAGCCTACGAGCAGTACTTC; CDR3aa: CASSALAYEQYF
d_gene: TRBD2; j_gene: TRBJ2-2; v_gene: TRBV19; abundance: .; CDR3nt: TGTGCCAGTAGTACAGGACTAGCGGGAGGCCTGGGTCTTGGTCCCGGGGAGCTGTTTTTT; CDR3aa: CASSTGLAGGLGLGPGELFF
d_gene: .; j_gene: TRBJ2-3; v_gene: TRBV21-1; abundance: once; CDR3nt: TGTGCCAGCAGAAGCTATGTAGTCATGCAAGATACGCAGTATTTT; CDR3aa: CASRSYVVMQDTQYF
d_gene: .; j_gene: TRBJ2-3; v_gene: TRBV28; abundance: .; CDR3nt: TGTGCCAGTGAACCCGGGACTGCTTACACAGATACGCAGTATTTT; CDR3aa: CASEPGTAYTDTQYF
d_gene: .; j_gene: TRBJ2-7; v_gene: TRBV13; abundance: .; CDR3nt: TGTGCCAGCAGCTCCCCTACGTGGCAGGGCTACGAGCAGTACTTC; CDR3aa: CASSSPTWQGYEQYF
d_gene: .; j_gene: TRBJ1-5; v_gene: TRBV7-9; abundance: .; CDR3nt: TGTGCCAGCAGCTCGGCAGGGGCGGGCCAGCCCCAGCATTTT; CDR3aa: CASSSAGAGQPQHF
d_gene: TRBD1; j_gene: TRBJ2-1; v_gene: TRBV7-2; abundance: once; CDR3nt: TGTGCCAGCAGCCTATGGACAGGGGGCTTCGATGAGCAGTTCTTC; CDR3aa: CASSLWTGGFDEQFF
d_gene: .; j_gene: TRBJ2-1; v_gene: TRBV2; abundance: .; CDR3nt: TGTGCCAGCAGTGAAGCCAGGGGCAATGAGCAGTTCTTC; CDR3aa: CASSEARGNEQFF
d_gene: .; j_gene: TRBJ2-1; v_gene: TRBV20-1; abundance: .; CDR3nt: TGCAGTGCTAGAGATGGAGTTGAGCAGTTCTTC; CDR3aa: CSARDGVEQFF
d_gene: TRBD1; j_gene: TRBJ1-5; v_gene: TRBV28; abundance: .; CDR3nt: TGTGCCAGCAGTTCGACAGGGGGCGATCGATATAGCAATCAGCCCCAGCATTTT; CDR3aa: CASSSTGGDRYSNQPQHF
d_gene: .; j_gene: TRBJ2-1; v_gene: TRBV5-5; abundance: .; CDR3nt: TGTGCCAGCAGCTTACCCTCTAGCAATGAGCAGTTCTTC; CDR3aa: CASSLPSSNEQFF
d_gene: TRBD1; j_gene: TRBJ2-2; v_gene: TRBV18; abundance: .; CDR3nt: TGTGCCAGCCCCAAGGGACAGGGCATCACCGGGGAGCTGTTTTTT; CDR3aa: CASPKGQGITGELFF
d_gene: .; j_gene: TRBJ1-1; v_gene: TRBV28; abundance: .; CDR3nt: TGTGCCAGCAGTTTGGAAGGGAAGGGCACTGAAGCTTTCTTT; CDR3aa: CASSLEGKGTEAFF
d_gene: TRBD1; j_gene: TRBJ1-1; v_gene: TRBV10-3; abundance: once; CDR3nt: TGTGCCATCAGTGACCACAGGGGGGAGACCCCTGAAGCTTTCTTT; CDR3aa: CAISDHRGETPEAFF
d_gene: TRBD2; j_gene: TRBJ2-1; v_gene: TRBV18; abundance: .; CDR3nt: TGTGCCAGCTCACCACCCGCGGGAGGGCCCTACAATGAGCAGTTCTTC; CDR3aa: CASSPPAGGPYNEQFF
d_gene: TRBD1; j_gene: TRBJ2-7; v_gene: TRBV11-2; abundance: once; CDR3nt: TGTGCCAGCAGCTTAGAAGTGGGACAGAGTTACGAGCAGTACTTC; CDR3aa: CASSLEVGQSYEQYF
d_gene: .; j_gene: TRBJ2-7; v_gene: TRBV7-2; abundance: .; CDR3nt: TGTGCCAGCAGCTCCTCTTGGGGGACCGTCGACGCCGAGCAGTACTTC; CDR3aa: CASSSSWGTVDAEQYF
d_gene: TRBD2; j_gene: TRBJ2-1; v_gene: TRBV15; abundance: .; CDR3nt: TGTGCCACCAGCTCCTATCCTCTAGCGGACTACAATGAGCAGTTCTTC; CDR3aa: CATSSYPLADYNEQFF
d_gene: TRBD2; j_gene: TRBJ2-1; v_gene: TRBV27; abundance: .; CDR3nt: TGTGCCAGCAATTCGGGACTAGCCGCCTACAATGAGCAGTTCTTC; CDR3aa: CASNSGLAAYNEQFF
d_gene: .; j_gene: TRBJ2-7; v_gene: TRBV30; abundance: .; CDR3nt: TGTGCCTGGAGGGAAAACAACGAGCAGTACTTC; CDR3aa: CAWRENNEQYF
d_gene: .; j_gene: TRBJ2-2; v_gene: TRBV11-3; abundance: .; CDR3nt: TGTGCCAGCAGCTGGGGGACGGCGCTGTTTTTT; CDR3aa: CASSWGTALFF
d_gene: TRBD1; j_gene: TRBJ1-1; v_gene: TRBV27; abundance: once; CDR3nt: TGTGCCAGCAGTTCCACCTGGACAGGGGGCGAAGTCTCTGAAGCTTTCTTT; CDR3aa: CASSSTWTGGEVSEAFF
d_gene: TRBD1; j_gene: TRBJ2-2; v_gene: TRBV10-1; abundance: .; CDR3nt: TGCGCCAGCAGTGAAAATGACAGGGGGCGGTCCGGGGAGCTGTTTTTT; CDR3aa: CASSENDRGRSGELFF
d_gene: .; j_gene: TRBJ1-1; v_gene: TRBV7-2; abundance: .; CDR3nt: TGTGCCAGCAGCTTAGCCTCCGGACTGAACACTGAAGCTTTCTTT; CDR3aa: CASSLASGLNTEAFF
d_gene: TRBD2; j_gene: TRBJ2-3; v_gene: TRBV7-9; abundance: .; CDR3nt: TGTGCCAGCAGGAGCTGGCTAGCGGGAGAGGCAGATACGCAGTATTTT; CDR3aa: CASRSWLAGEADTQYF
d_gene: .; j_gene: TRBJ2-7; v_gene: TRBV5-1; abundance: .; CDR3nt: TGCGCCAGCAGCTTGGACACGAGCTCCTACGAGCAGTACTTC; CDR3aa: CASSLDTSSYEQYF
d_gene: TRBD2; j_gene: TRBJ2-1; v_gene: TRBV5-1; abundance: once; CDR3nt: TGCGCCACCCACCCGGGACTAGCTTACAATGAGCAGTTCTTC; CDR3aa: CATHPGLAYNEQFF
d_gene: TRBD1; j_gene: TRBJ2-1; v_gene: TRBV25-1; abundance: few; CDR3nt: TGTGCCAGCAGTGGGTTCGGGACAGATGGATCCTACAATGAGCAGTTCTTC; CDR3aa: CASSGFGTDGSYNEQFF
d_gene: TRBD1; j_gene: TRBJ2-7; v_gene: TRBV7-8; abundance: once; CDR3nt: TGTGCCAGCAGCTCCCGTGGGGACAGGGCGACCTACGAGCAGTACTTC; CDR3aa: CASSSRGDRATYEQYF
d_gene: .; j_gene: TRBJ2-7; v_gene: TRBV12-2; abundance: .; CDR3nt: TGTGCAAGTCGCTCGGACCCGGACAGGAATAGCGGGAGCCCTAGGGAGCAGTACTTC; CDR3aa: CASRSDPDRNSGSPREQYF
d_gene: TRBD2; j_gene: TRBJ2-7; v_gene: TRBV5-8; abundance: .; CDR3nt: TGTGCCAGCAGAACTTCGCGGGAGGGTACCGAGCAGTACTTC; CDR3aa: CASRTSREGTEQYF
d_gene: .; j_gene: TRBJ2-3; v_gene: TRBV13; abundance: .; CDR3nt: TGTGCCAGCAGCTCGGGGGCAGGGAGGGGAGATACGCAGTATTTT; CDR3aa: CASSSGAGRGDTQYF
d_gene: .; j_gene: TRBJ2-7; v_gene: TRBV5-6; abundance: .; CDR3nt: TGTGCCAGCAGCTTCGCAAGCAAACACTACGAGCAGTACTTC; CDR3aa: CASSFASKHYEQYF
d_gene: .; j_gene: TRBJ2-7; v_gene: TRBV30; abundance: .; CDR3nt: TGTGCCTGGAGAGGACAGAACGAGCAGTACTTC; CDR3aa: CAWRGQNEQYF
d_gene: .; j_gene: TRBJ1-2; v_gene: TRBV28; abundance: .; CDR3nt: TGTGCCAGCAGTCTATACGACCGACCTAACTATGGCTACACCTTC; CDR3aa: CASSLYDRPNYGYTF
d_gene: .; j_gene: TRBJ2-3; v_gene: TRBV4-1; abundance: .; CDR3nt: TGCGCCAGCAGCCAAGCCCTAGGGGAAGACACAGATACGCAGTATTTT; CDR3aa: CASSQALGEDTDTQYF
d_gene: .; j_gene: TRBJ2-7; v_gene: TRBV9; abundance: once; CDR3nt: TGTGCCAGCAGTTTTGGGTCGGGAATATCCTACGAGCAGTACTTC; CDR3aa: CASSFGSGISYEQYF
d_gene: .; j_gene: TRBJ1-1; v_gene: TRBV27; abundance: .; CDR3nt: TGTGCCAGCAGTGTGGGGACTGAAGCTTTCTTT; CDR3aa: CASSVGTEAFF
d_gene: .; j_gene: TRBJ2-7; v_gene: TRBV27; abundance: .; CDR3nt: TGTGCCAGCAGTTATTCGGGGAACGCCTACGAGCAGTACTTC; CDR3aa: CASSYSGNAYEQYF
d_gene: .; j_gene: TRBJ2-3; v_gene: TRBV7-9; abundance: .; CDR3nt: TGTGCCAGCAGCGTAGTGGGTGACATAGATACGCAGTATTTT; CDR3aa: CASSVVGDIDTQYF
d_gene: .; j_gene: TRBJ1-1; v_gene: TRBV5-1; abundance: .; CDR3nt: TGCGCCAGCAGCCCCCTGGGGGTTATGGAAGCTTTCTTT; CDR3aa: CASSPLGVMEAFF
d_gene: TRBD1; j_gene: TRBJ2-7; v_gene: TRBV6-1; abundance: few; CDR3nt: TGTGCCAGCAGTGAAGACTGGACAGGGGTTTACGAGCAGTACTTC; CDR3aa: CASSEDWTGVYEQYF